These 12 T cell receptor beta chains originate from one sample sequenced in a study of Ad26.COV2.S vaccination and SARS-CoV-2 variants. Sequenced by immunoSEQ multiplex PCR; TCRdb stores in-frame clones only, minus some. Here the sample spans more than 150,000 clones, roughly nine tenths being singletons. The material sequenced was peripheral blood, taken after recovery from COVID-19. These receptors were collected from a human donor who had recovered from COVID-19.

The V call is TRBV27, the J call TRBJ1-2; D is unresolved. The CDR3 is made up of 14 amino acids. Trimming pared 6 bases from V and 0 bases from J, leaving 11 bases between. The germline V gene encodes CDR1 MNHEY and CDR2 SMNVEV (reference sequence). The chain's CDR3 is CASSSTASNYGYTF. In DNA form, the CDR3 reads TGTGCCAGCAGCTCCACAGCGTCTAACTATGGCTACACCTTC.

The chain couples TRBV5-1 to TRBJ1-5, with TRBD1 matching 12 bases. The CDR3 sequence is 16 residues long. CDR1 and CDR2 from the germline V gene are SGHRS and YFSETQ. V trimming: 0 bases; J trimming: 7 bases; junction bases outside the gene matches: 5. The CDR3 loop reads CASSLGGQGAVQPQHF. The CDR3 DNA reads TGCGCCAGCAGCTTGGGGGGACAGGGGGCGGTGCAGCCCCAGCATTTT.

This rearrangement joins TRBV6-6 to TRBJ2-2, with TRBD1 matching over 9 bases. V lost 10 bases and J lost 8; bases outside the gene matches: 17. CDR1 and CDR2 from the germline V gene are MNHNY and SVGAGI (reference sequence). The CDR3 spans 16 residues. The CDR3, as DNA: TGTGCCACCTTCTACAGAGGGGACAGGGTGGATGGGGAGCTGTTTTTT. As protein: CATFYRGDRVDGELFF.

About this clone: Other DNA sequences from this sample encode an identical CDR3 as well. The CDR3 is CASSLGQPQHF. The CDR3 DNA reads TGTGCCAGCAGTTTAGGACAGCCCCAGCATTTT. The chain couples TRBV28 to TRBJ1-5; D call uncertain. Trimming took 2 bases from V and 7 from J, leaving 3 bases between them. Germline lookup yields CDR1 MDHEN and CDR2 SYDVKM. The CDR3 length is 11 residues.

This clone was found once. The chain recombines TRBV5-1 with TRBJ1-2, with TRBD1 matching over 7 bases. The CDR3 runs 16 residues. Trimming at V came to 5 bases and at J to 4 bases, leaving 14 bases not matched to a gene. Germline CDR1 and CDR2: SGHRS and YFSETQ. CDR3 sequence reads: CASSAGDSQSIYGYTF. The CDR3 nucleotides are TGCGCCAGCAGTGCCGGGGACAGTCAATCAATCTATGGCTACACCTTC.

The chain uses TRBV9 and TRBJ2-7; 7 nucleotides agree with TRBD2. J gave up 2 bases and V 0 bases, and 5 bases lay outside the gene matches. CDR1 and CDR2 from the germline V gene are SGDLS and YYNGEE. This CDR3 has 15 amino acids. CDR3: CASSVEVGGAYEQYF. CDR3 bases: TGTGCCAGCAGCGTAGAGGTGGGGGGGGCCTACGAGCAGTACTTC.

This chain connects TRBV5-1 to TRBJ2-3; either TRBD1 or TRBD2 may fit D (5 bases each). The CDR3 covers 17 residues. Trimming took 0 bases from V and 1 from J, leaving 15 bases between them. Germline V lookup: CDR1 SGHRS, CDR2 YFSETQ. DNA for the CDR3: TGCGCCAGCAGCTTGGAATTCGGGCAGGGAGGCACAGATACGCAGTATTTT. It specifies CASSLEFGQGGTDTQYF.

V gene TRBV21-1 combines with J gene TRBJ2-6; the D call of TRBD1 is as the table states it, not checked on the DNA. TRBV21-1 counts as a pseudogene. The CDR3 length is 18 residues. This CDR3 reads CASSNRPDRLSGANVLTF. In DNA, the CDR3 is TGTGCCAGCAGCAACCGCCCTGACAGGCTCTCTGGGGCCAACGTCCTGACTTTC.

The chain uses TRBV10-3 and TRBJ1-1; the D is unclear. This CDR3 is built from 13 residues. Between the trimmed V and J ends, which lost 7 bases and 2 bases, there was a span of 11 bases. Germline values: CDR1 ENHRY, CDR2 SYGVKD. CDR3 DNA: TGTGCCATCACCCACGAGGGTAACACTGAAGCTTTCTTT. It encodes CAITHEGNTEAFF.

The CDR3 nucleotides read TGTGCCAGCAGTCCAGCGGGAGAGGGTCTGTATTTT. Translating gives CASSPAGEGLYF. The rearrangement joins TRBV2 to TRBJ2-3; 8 positions match TRBD2. V shed 5 bases, J shed 14 bases, and the junction held 9 bases outside the gene matches. Germline CDR1 SNHLY, CDR2 FYNNEI. This CDR3 has 12 amino acids.

The J gene is TRBJ1-4, the V gene TRBV3-1 (or the pseudogene TRBV3-2), with D perhaps TRBD1 (5 bases). V was pared by 3 bases and J by 10 bases, with 9 bases between. This CDR3 has 12 residues. The germline gives CDR1 LGHDT, CDR2 YNNKEL (reference sequence). CDR3 in amino acids: CASSQRGGKLFF. The CDR3 nucleotides read TGTGCCAGCAGCCAGAGGGGAGGAAAACTGTTTTTT.

This chain connects TRBV7-9 to TRBJ2-5; D gene ambiguous. CDR3 length equals 13 residues. Trimming shortened V by 6 bases and J by 5 bases, and 13 bases separated the two germline ends. Germline values: CDR1 SEHNR, CDR2 FQNEAQ (reference sequence). The CDR3 DNA reads TGTGCCAGCAGTTCCCAGTGGACGGAGACCCAGTACTTC. The encoded protein is CASSSQWTETQYF.